The rows below give T cell receptor beta chains drawn from one sample of a study of early T cells in non-severe SARS-CoV-2 infection. TCRdb ran MiXCR on the 5' RACE reads and lists one entry per CDR3 protein. The sample has approximately 50,000 distinct CDR3 sequences; roughly an eighth are singletons. The specimen sequenced was whole blood. Source of these receptors: an adult who was a healthcare worker with PCR-confirmed SARS-CoV-2 infection or an uninfected control (not recorded which). Both conserved end residues are part of each CDR3. The D gene is left open where the match is weak. Expanded clones are given a class, and other clones once, few, many or no size at all.

V gene,D gene,J gene,clone size,CDR3 DNA,CDR3 protein
TRBV7-2,-,TRBJ2-1,-,TGTGCCAGCAGCTTAGGAAGCGTCTCCCTCTCCTACAATGAGCAGTTCTTC,CASSLGSVSLSYNEQFF
TRBV2,-,TRBJ2-3,-,TGTGCCAGCACCCGCCAGGGTGGATACACAGATACGCAGTATTTT,CASTRQGGYTDTQYF
TRBV10-3,TRBD1,TRBJ2-1,many,TGTGCCATCAGTGACGGGACAGGGGGGAATGAGCAGTTCTTC,CAISDGTGGNEQFF
TRBV5-1,-,TRBJ2-3,few,TGCGCCAGCAGCTTCCGGGACGGCTACACAGATACGCAGTATTTT,CASSFRDGYTDTQYF
TRBV10-1,-,TRBJ1-1,many,TGCGCCAGCAGTGAGTCGATCGGTGTGGGCACTGAAGCTTTCTTT,CASSESIGVGTEAFF
TRBV9,TRBD1,TRBJ1-1,few,TGTGCCAGCAGCGCAGACAGGGGGGAAGCTTTCTTT,CASSADRGEAFF
TRBV4-2,-,TRBJ2-4,-,TGTGCCAGCAGCCCTCCGTCCAAAAACATTCAGTACTTC,CASSPPSKNIQYF
TRBV7-3,TRBD1,TRBJ2-1,-,TGTGCCAGCAGCTGGACAGGGGGCGAGCAGTTCTTC,CASSWTGGEQFF
TRBV6-2/TRBV6-3,TRBD1,TRBJ1-5,many,TGTGCCAGCAGTTACCATGGACAGGGGGGTCAGCCCCAGCATTTT,CASSYHGQGGQPQHF
TRBV20-1,-,TRBJ1-1,many,TGCAGTGCTAGCCGTGGCTCTGCTGAAGCTTTCTTT,CSASRGSAEAFF
TRBV28,-,TRBJ1-2,-,TGTGCCAGTCTTGTCCGGGACCCGTCTAACTATGGCTACACCTTC,CASLVRDPSNYGYTF
TRBV6-1,TRBD1,TRBJ2-7,few,TGTGCCAGCAGTGAAGAGACAGGGGAAGCCCACGAGCAGTACTTC,CASSEETGEAHEQYF
TRBV18,-,TRBJ2-5,-,TGTGCCAGCTCACCACGCCATGGGACTCAAGAGACCCAGTACTTC,CASSPRHGTQETQYF
TRBV6-1,-,TRBJ1-2,few,TGTGCCAGCAACCCCCAAGACAGGATCTATGGCTACACCTTC,CASNPQDRIYGYTF
TRBV7-9,TRBD1,TRBJ2-7,few,TGTGCCAGCAGCTCCTCACTCGAACAGGGGCGGTCCTACGAGCAGTACTTC,CASSSSLEQGRSYEQYF
TRBV28,-,TRBJ2-7,-,TGTGCCAGCGCTCAGGGTAGTACCTGCGAGCAGTACTTC,CASAQGSTCEQYF
TRBV10-3,TRBD1,TRBJ1-1,many,TGTGCCATCAGCCTACACGGAACCGGGACAGGGGGTACTGAAGCTTTCTTT,CAISLHGTGTGGTEAFF
TRBV6-6,-,TRBJ1-2,-,TGTGCCAGCAGGCGGGTCAGCGGAACCTACTATGGCTACACCTTC,CASRRVSGTYYGYTF
TRBV4-1,-,TRBJ2-3,-,TGCGCCAGCAGCCAACCTACAGGGACAGATACGCAGTATTTT,CASSQPTGTDTQYF
TRBV7-2,-,TRBJ2-5,-,TGTGCCAGCAGCTTAATTGGCACTAGCAGTGCAGAGACCCAGTACTTC,CASSLIGTSSAETQYF
TRBV7-2,TRBD1,TRBJ1-2,-,TGTGCCAGCAGCTTGCCGGGACAGGGGAACTACACCTTC,CASSLPGQGNYTF
TRBV24-1,-,TRBJ2-3,-,TGTGCCACCAGTGACAGCCTACCGGGTCGCACAGATACGCAGTATTTT,CATSDSLPGRTDTQYF
TRBV20-1,-,TRBJ1-2,-,TGCAGTGCTAGACCCGATCGGCTCTATGGCTACACCTTC,CSARPDRLYGYTF
TRBV5-1,-,TRBJ1-2,few,TGCGCCAGCAGCTTGGGACAACCAGCTAACTATGGCTACACCTTC,CASSLGQPANYGYTF
TRBV9,TRBD1,TRBJ1-6,-,TGTGCCAGCAGCGTAGGACAGGGATTTTCACCCCTCCACTTT,CASSVGQGFSPLHF
TRBV27,-,TRBJ1-5,few,TGTGCCAGCAGTTTGATCAGGGATCAGCCCCAGCATTTT,CASSLIRDQPQHF
TRBV18,-,TRBJ1-1,many,TGTGCCAGCTCACCACCGGGGTCGGGGGGCACTGAAGCTTTCTTT,CASSPPGSGGTEAFF
TRBV11-2,TRBD1,TRBJ2-1,few,TGTGCCAGCAGCCCACAGGGGGCCAGCAATGAGCAGTTCTTC,CASSPQGASNEQFF
TRBV18,-,TRBJ1-2,-,TGTGCCAGCTCACCCTCTGGCAGCGTCTATGGCTACACCTTC,CASSPSGSVYGYTF
TRBV5-1,TRBD1,TRBJ1-1,-,TGCGCCAGCTCAAGGGGGCCACCGCCGAACAAAGAAGCTTTCTTT,CASSRGPPPNKEAFF
TRBV20-1,-,TRBJ1-5,many,TGCAGTGCGGAGGAGTTAGGGGGAGGGAATCAGCCCCAGCATTTT,CSAEELGGGNQPQHF
TRBV5-1,-,TRBJ1-1,-,TGCGCCAGCAGCTTGGACAGACGCACTGAAGCTTTCTTT,CASSLDRRTEAFF
TRBV11-1,-,TRBJ1-2,-,TGTGCCAGCAGCACCGGACGCGGATGTACCTTC,CASSTGRGCTF
TRBV20-1,TRBD2,TRBJ2-7,many,TGCAGTGCGGTGCGGGGGGGCCGCTACGAGCAGTACTTC,CSAVRGGRYEQYF
TRBV5-1,TRBD1,TRBJ2-7,few,TGCGCCAGCAGCTTCCAGGGGGCATACGAGCAGTACTTC,CASSFQGAYEQYF
TRBV20-1,-,TRBJ2-7,few,TGCAGTGCTAGAGAAGCGGTTAGTCAGGGAGTACGGGAGCAGTACTTC,CSAREAVSQGVREQYF
TRBV4-2,TRBD1,TRBJ1-6,many,TGTGCCACCCGGACAGGGGAAAATTCACCCCTCCACTTT,CATRTGENSPLHF
TRBV30,-,TRBJ1-3,few,TGTGCCTGGAGTGCAGGCCAAAGGCTGGACACCATATATTTT,CAWSAGQRLDTIYF
TRBV10-3,TRBD2,TRBJ2-3,-,TGTGCCATCAGTGAACCCCCTCCGGGACTAGCGGGGGGGAAGCTCACAGATACGCAGTATTTT,CAISEPPPGLAGGKLTDTQYF
TRBV28,-,TRBJ2-4,few,TGTGCCAGCAGCACCCCGGGGGCCAAAAACATTCAGTACTTC,CASSTPGAKNIQYF
TRBV7-8,-,TRBJ2-1,-,TGTGCCAGCAGCTTAGCCCGGGGATGGGGCAATGAGCAGTTCTTC,CASSLARGWGNEQFF
TRBV7-9,TRBD2,TRBJ2-1,-,TGTGCCAGCAGCTTCACTAGCGGCCACAATGAGCAGTTCTTC,CASSFTSGHNEQFF
TRBV5-1,-,TRBJ2-7,-,TGCGCCAGCTCCCGAACCCGGGAGCCCTACGAGCAGTACTTC,CASSRTREPYEQYF
TRBV29-1,-,TRBJ1-3,-,TGCAGCGCAATCCAGAGCTTTGGGACGGGAAACACCATATATTTT,CSAIQSFGTGNTIYF
TRBV14,-,TRBJ1-2,few,TGTGCCAGCAGCCAAGATTTCACCTCGGACAACTATGGCTACACCTTC,CASSQDFTSDNYGYTF
TRBV18,-,TRBJ2-7,few,TGTGCCAGCTCACCGACAGAACTCGAGCAGTACTTC,CASSPTELEQYF
TRBV2,-,TRBJ2-7,many,TGTGCCAGCGTTTCACCAACTACCTACGAGCAGTACTTC,CASVSPTTYEQYF
TRBV30,-,TRBJ2-7,many,TGTGCCTGGAGTGTCGGTGGGAGCTCCTACGAGCAGTACTTC,CAWSVGGSSYEQYF
TRBV12-3/TRBV12-4,TRBD2,TRBJ2-2,-,TGTGCCAGCAGTTCCCGGGGGGCCGGGGAGCTGTTTTTT,CASSSRGAGELFF
TRBV20-1,-,TRBJ2-1,many,TGCAGTGCTAATCGGGACCAATACAATGAGCAGTTCTTC,CSANRDQYNEQFF
TRBV29-1,TRBD1,TRBJ2-7,-,TGCAGCGCCAAGACAGGGGCCTACGAGCAGTACTTC,CSAKTGAYEQYF
TRBV7-8,-,TRBJ2-3,-,TGTGCCAGCAGCTTAGAGGGGGTCCCGATCCCTAGCACAGATACGCAGTATTTT,CASSLEGVPIPSTDTQYF
TRBV18,TRBD1,TRBJ2-7,-,TGTGCCAGCTCACCATCTCGGGACAGGAGTTTCTACGAGCAGTACTTC,CASSPSRDRSFYEQYF
TRBV12-3/TRBV12-4,TRBD1,TRBJ1-3,-,TGTGCCAGCATCCCCAGGGGGTGGGGTGGAAACACCATATATTTT,CASIPRGWGGNTIYF